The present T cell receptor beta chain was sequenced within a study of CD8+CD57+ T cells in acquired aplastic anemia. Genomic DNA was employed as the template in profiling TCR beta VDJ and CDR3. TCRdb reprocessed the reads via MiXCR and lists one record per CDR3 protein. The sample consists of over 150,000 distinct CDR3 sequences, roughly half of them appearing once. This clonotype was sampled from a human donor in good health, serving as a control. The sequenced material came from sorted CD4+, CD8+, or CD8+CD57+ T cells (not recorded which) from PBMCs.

This chain's CDR3 is CASSLRLMNTEAFF. Written as DNA, the CDR3 is TGTGCCAGCAGTTTACGGCTCATGAACACTGAAGCTTTCTTT. V usage is TRBV12-3 or TRBV12-4 and J usage is TRBJ1-1; D is undetermined. CDR3 length: 14 amino acids. The V end lost 2 bases, the J end lost 0 bases, and 7 bases lay between the germline ends.